This section outlines one T cell receptor (beta chain) sequence together with its context. The assay was immunoSEQ multiplex PCR, and TCRdb's table has in-frame clones only and misses some. The sample holds 33,000 or so clones, 91% seen once. The data are from a study of T cell changes during pregnancy in multiple sclerosis. Germline-derived CDR1 and CDR2 are SEHNR and FQNEAQ (reference sequence). The CDR3 has 14 amino acids. The V gene end was trimmed by 6 bases and the J gene end by 4 bases; junction bases not matched to a gene: 4. The TCR comes from a female donor in good health, enrolled as a control in a pregnancy study. The source was CD8+ T cells from peripheral blood mononuclear cells, collected in the second trimester of pregnancy. The J gene is TRBJ2-1, the V gene TRBV7-9; 9 bases map to TRBD2. CDR3 DNA: TGTGCCAGCAGTCTGAGCGGGGGGTACAATGAGCAGTTCTTC. Protein product: CASSLSGGYNEQFF.